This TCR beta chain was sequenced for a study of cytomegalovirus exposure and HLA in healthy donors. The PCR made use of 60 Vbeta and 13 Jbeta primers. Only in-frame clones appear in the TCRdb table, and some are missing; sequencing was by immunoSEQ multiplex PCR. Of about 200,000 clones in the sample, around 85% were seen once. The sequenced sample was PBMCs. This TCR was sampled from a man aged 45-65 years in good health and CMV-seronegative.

The CDR3 protein is CASSPLGGQGNTGELFF. In DNA, the CDR3 is TGCGCCAGCAGCCCCCTGGGGGGACAGGGTAACACCGGGGAGCTGTTTTTT. This sequence joins TRBV5-1 and TRBJ2-2; TRBD1 matches at 9 bases. Germline CDR1 reads SGHRS; CDR2 reads YFSETQ. The CDR3 totals 17 residues. With V trimmed by 4 bases and J by 2 bases, 9 bases remained unmatched. Full variable domain (remainder filled in from reference TRBV5-1 and TRBJ2-2): KAGVTQTPRYLIKTRGQQVTLSCSPISGHRSVSWYQQTPGQGLQFLFEYFSETQRNKGNFPGRFSGRQFSNSRSEMNVSTLELGDSALYLCASSPLGGQGNTGELFFGEGSRLTVL.